This T cell receptor beta chain was captured by sequencing in a study of blood T cell repertoires in COVID-19. Study as a whole: COVID-19 samples from acute and convalescent phases originated in the United States, Italy and Spain. Sample material is recorded as cDNA or gDNA derived from T cells, B-cell-depleted T cells, or PBMCs.

Profiled with immunoSEQ multiplex PCR; TCRdb holds only in-frame clones, not every one. The table lists approximately 280,000 clones, over 75% of them singletons. The V end lost 2 bases, the J end lost 5 bases, and 11 bases lay between the germline ends. Germline V gives CDR1 SGHDT, CDR2 YYEEEE. The CDR3 sequence is 13 residues long. Patients from Seattle were sampled longitudinally, starting during active infection. The sample comprised peripheral blood. This receptor was identified in a woman aged 30 to 39 with COVID-19, enrolled during active disease. The rearrangement links TRBV5-6 to TRBJ2-7; no clear D. This chain's CDR3 is CASSLSSAHEQYF. CDR3 coding DNA: TGTGCCAGCAGCTTATCAAGCGCCCACGAGCAGTACTTC.